This T cell receptor beta chain was documented in a study of cytomegalovirus exposure and HLA in healthy donors. Method: immunoSEQ multiplex PCR; TCRdb's copy keeps in-frame clones and lacks some. The table lists about 130,000 clones, roughly four fifths of them singletons. The junction had 12 bases not matched to a gene; V was cut back by 6 bases and J by 6 bases. Per germline, CDR1 MRHNA and CDR2 SNTAGT. The CDR3 is 15 residues long. The sequence was obtained from a man younger than 40 in good health and CMV-seropositive. Source material: PBMCs. The gene calls are TRBV6-4 and TRBJ1-2; 8 bases agree with TRBD1. The CDR3 nucleotides are TGTGCCAGCAGCCCGAGGACAGGGCGGTTGGATGGCTACACCTTC. The encoded protein is CASSPRTGRLDGYTF.